This TCR beta chain was captured by sequencing in a study of CD8+ T cells in alopecia areata. Overall study results and limits: Lesional scalp displayed greater clonality than normal scalp, most notably in alopecia totalis/universalis.

The CDR3 loop spans 12 amino acids. The germline V gene has CDR1 SQVTM and CDR2 ANQGSEA. V shed 0 bases and J shed 7 bases, with 7 bases lying between them. Points on this clone: Its antigen remains unknown.

Extracted RNA was reverse transcribed into cDNA, the sequencing template. Produced via immunoSEQ multiplex PCR; TCRdb's table is partial and in-frame only. The table has 55,000 to 70,000 clones, more than 40% seen once; the top ten hold roughly 17%. The sequence derives from a human donor with alopecia areata. Sample: CD8+ T cells sorted from blood, taken at week 0. The chain joins TRBV29-1 to TRBJ2-1; D unclear. The CDR3 is CSVEEGRNEQFF. The CDR3 DNA reads as TGCAGCGTTGAAGAGGGTAGGAATGAGCAGTTCTTC.